These 23 T cell receptor beta chains were all obtained from the same sample, sequenced in a study of blood T cell repertoires in COVID-19. Using immunoSEQ multiplex PCR, the repertoire was profiled, and TCRdb retains in-frame clones only, with some absent. The top ten clones hold more than 1.4% of a sample with about 410,000 clones, 70% to 90% of them seen once. Sequencing was performed on peripheral blood. All receptors come from a woman aged 30 to 39 with active or convalescent COVID-19.

The rearrangement links TRBV20-1 to TRBJ2-1; D might be TRBD2 (5 bases). V dropped 3 bases and J dropped 6 bases, with 9 bases sitting between them. Germline V gives CDR1 DFQATT, CDR2 SNEGSKA (reference sequence). The CDR3 consists of 12 residues. CDR3 sequence: CSASRELNEQFF. The CDR3, as DNA: TGCAGTGCTAGTCGGGAACTCAATGAGCAGTTCTTC.

The genes are TRBV5-1 and TRBJ1-4; D unclear. Germline V gene lookup returns CDR1 SGHRS and CDR2 YFSETQ. The CDR3 is 14 residues long. Trimming took 1 base from V and 7 from J, leaving 11 bases between them. The CDR3 DNA reads as TGCGCCAGCAGCTTGAGGGAGGGTGGTGAAAAACTGTTTTTT. Protein: CASSLREGGEKLFF.

The chain employs TRBV19 and TRBJ2-4, with D possibly TRBD1 on 5 matching bases. Germline loops: CDR1 LNHDA, CDR2 SQIVND (reference sequence). Trimming pared 4 bases from V and 2 bases from J, leaving 27 bases between. CDR3 length: 20 amino acids. CDR3 region: CASSTSRPSQGVTTKNIQYF. CDR3 in DNA: TGTGCCAGTAGTACCTCGCGTCCTTCTCAGGGCGTTACGACCAAAAACATTCAGTACTTC.

The chain has TRBV29-1 and TRBJ2-1; 8 bases align to TRBD1. Trimming removed 3 bases from V and 5 bases from J; junction bases left unmatched: 6. Germline values: CDR1 SQVTM, CDR2 ANQGSEA. The CDR3 length is 14 residues. CDR3 protein: CSVDRTGIHNEQFF. The CDR3 DNA is TGCAGCGTTGACCGGACAGGGATTCACAATGAGCAGTTCTTC.

The V call is TRBV27, the J call TRBJ2-7, with D possibly TRBD2 on 6 matching bases. Trimming stripped 7 bases from V and 4 bases from J, with 17 bases between. This CDR3 spans 14 amino acids. From germline, CDR1 is MNHEY and CDR2 SMNVEV (reference sequence). The CDR3 reads CASTYKTGEYEQYF. As DNA, the CDR3 is TGTGCCAGCACCTACAAAACGGGGGAATACGAGCAGTACTTC.

This clone was observed a few times. The genes are TRBV2 and TRBJ1-5; TRBD1 aligns across 8 bases. Germline CDR1 reads SNHLY; CDR2 reads FYNNEI. The CDR3 spans 15 residues. After removal of 6 bases from V and 4 bases from J, the junction contained 8 bases not matched to a gene. CDR3 sequence: CASRRQGASNQPQHF. In DNA, the CDR3 is TGTGCCAGCAGACGGCAGGGGGCAAGTAATCAGCCCCAGCATTTT.

The chain uses TRBV4-1 and TRBJ1-5, with a weak D call TRBD1 (5 bases). Germline assignment: CDR1 MGHRA and CDR2 YSYEKL. The germline V and J ends were trimmed by 1 base and 9 bases, with 13 bases remaining between them. The CDR3 has 14 amino acids. Written as DNA, the CDR3 is TGCGCCAGCAGCCAAGCCCGACAGCAAATGCCCCAGCATTTT. Its translation is CASSQARQQMPQHF.

The chain links TRBV5-6 to TRBJ2-6; TRBD2 matches 14 bases. Germline CDR1 and CDR2: SGHDT and YYEEEE. With V trimmed by 3 bases and J by 2 bases, 4 bases remained unmatched. The CDR3 length is 18 residues. This CDR3 reads CASSSRLAGGPGANVLTF. The CDR3 DNA reads as TGTGCCAGCAGCTCCCGACTAGCGGGGGGGCCTGGGGCCAACGTCCTGACTTTC.

This rearrangement joins TRBV4-1 to TRBJ1-4, with D perhaps TRBD1 (5 bases). Between the trimmed V and J ends, which lost 1 base and 7 bases, there was a span of 22 bases. Germline CDR1 is MGHRA and CDR2 is YSYEKL. The CDR3 runs to 18 residues. The CDR3 nucleotides are TGCGCCAGCAGCCAAGTTCTCGGGGGGTCTGCAAATAGTGAAAAACTGTTTTTT. It encodes CASSQVLGGSANSEKLFF.

V is TRBV18 and J is TRBJ1-5; 11 nucleotides match TRBD1. V lost 4 bases to trimming and J lost 4 bases; unmatched junction nucleotides: 3. In germline, CDR1 is KGHSH, CDR2 LQKENI. The CDR3 is 15 amino acids. CDR3 sequence (DNA): TGTGCCAGCTCACTTGGGACAGGGGGTAATCAGCCCCAGCATTTT. Encoded protein: CASSLGTGGNQPQHF.

The CDR3 DNA reads TGTGCCAGCAGTCCCAGACAGGGCGGGACCTATAATTCACCCCTCCACTTT. As protein: CASSPRQGGTYNSPLHF. This chain joins TRBV27 and TRBJ1-6, with 7 bases aligning to TRBD1. This CDR3 has 17 amino acids. Germline CDR1 MNHEY, CDR2 SMNVEV (reference sequence). With 5 bases clipped from V and 2 bases from J, the junction kept 9 bases outside the gene matches.

J is TRBJ1-1 and V is TRBV18, with D tentatively TRBD1 (5 bases). The CDR3 runs 15 residues. CDR1 and CDR2 from the germline V gene are KGHSH and LQKENI. The V and J ends lost 0 bases and 1 base respectively, with 9 bases between them. CDR3 DNA sequence: TGTGCCAGCTCACCACCGGGCACAGGGAACACTGAAGCTTTCTTT. Its translation: CASSPPGTGNTEAFF.

The chain combines TRBV25-1 with TRBJ1-2, with 9 bases lining up with TRBD1. V gave up 3 bases and J gave up 3 bases; unmatched junction bases: 2. The CDR3 is 14 residues long. Germline loops: CDR1 MGHDK, CDR2 SYGVNS. The CDR3 DNA follows: TGTGCCAGCAGTGAGGGACAGGGAGACTATGGCTACACCTTC. It specifies CASSEGQGDYGYTF.

The chain uses TRBV10-3 and TRBJ1-6; possible D gene TRBD1, 6 bases. V lost 10 bases and J 5 bases, leaving 15 bases between the germline ends. The CDR3 loop spans 14 amino acids. CDR1 is ENHRY, CDR2 SYGVKD, per germline. In nucleotides, the CDR3 is TGTGCCACCCGGACAGAGGGGGATAATTCACCCCTCCACTTT. This gives the protein CATRTEGDNSPLHF.

This chain uses TRBV6-5 with TRBJ1-3; D remains ambiguous. Trimming pared 5 bases from V and 11 bases from J, leaving 16 bases between. The germline CDR1 and CDR2 sequences are MNHEY and SVGAGI. CDR3 length equals 13 residues. The CDR3: CASSLRLGDAIYF. The CDR3 nucleotides are TGTGCCAGCAGTCTAAGGTTGGGAGACGCCATATATTTT.

The J gene is TRBJ1-1, the V gene TRBV3-1 (or the pseudogene TRBV3-2); D uncertain. CDR3 length: 15 residues. The germline V gene encodes CDR1 LGHDT and CDR2 YNNKEL (reference sequence). Trimming cost V 0 bases and J 2 bases, with 10 bases left between them. DNA for the CDR3: TGTGCCAGCAGCCAAGATAGCAAAACCAACACTGAAGCTTTCTTT. Its protein is CASSQDSKTNTEAFF.

The V call is TRBV18, the J call TRBJ1-1; TRBD1 matches at 9 bases. V lost 2 bases and J lost 5; bases outside the gene matches: 6. Germline values: CDR1 KGHSH, CDR2 LQKENI. The CDR3 is made up of 15 amino acids. The CDR3 is CASSPLQGAWTEAFF. As DNA, the CDR3 is TGTGCCAGCTCACCATTACAGGGGGCATGGACTGAAGCTTTCTTT.

The chain employs TRBV19 and TRBJ1-1; D remains ambiguous. The CDR3 runs to 13 residues. V shed 10 bases and J shed 3 bases, with 15 bases lying between them. Looked up from germline, CDR1 is LNHDA and CDR2 is SQIVND (reference sequence). CDR3 in amino acids: CATWAFTDTEAFF. The CDR3 coding sequence is TGTGCCACCTGGGCATTCACCGACACTGAAGCTTTCTTT.

This sequence joins TRBV6-6 and TRBJ1-5, with D tentatively TRBD1 (5 bases). V was pared by 6 bases and J by 5 bases, with 11 bases between. The CDR3 is 13 residues long. Germline CDR1 MNHNY, CDR2 SVGAGI (reference sequence). Here the CDR3 reads CASRRDGDQPQHF. The DNA for the CDR3 is TGTGCCAGCAGGCGGGACGGCGATCAGCCCCAGCATTTT.

This sequence joins TRBV27 and TRBJ2-7; TRBD1 matches at 7 bases. Trimming took 4 bases from V and 1 from J; bases not matched to a gene: 10. The CDR3 is 16 residues long. CDR1 and CDR2 from the germline V gene are MNHEY and SMNVEV (reference sequence). In DNA form, the CDR3 reads TGTGCCAGCAGTTCCCATATGGGGACAGTTTCCTACGAGCAGTACTTC. Its protein is CASSSHMGTVSYEQYF.

The chain has TRBV4-2 and TRBJ1-2; D may be TRBD1 (5 bases). This CDR3 is built from 14 residues. V was clipped by 6 bases and J by 4 bases, with 15 bases between them. CDR1 LGHNA and CDR2 YNFKEQ come from the germline V gene. CDR3 loop: CASRPPWGAYGYTF. CDR3 bases: TGTGCCAGCAGACCCCCTTGGGGCGCCTATGGCTACACCTTC.

This chain joins TRBV9 and TRBJ2-7, with D unresolved. The CDR3 contains 14 residues. Germline CDR1 reads SGDLS; CDR2 reads YYNGEE. V shed 2 bases and J shed 0 bases, with 9 bases lying between them. CDR3 nucleotides: TGTGCCAGCAGCGTGGGCTATAGCTCCTACGAGCAGTACTTC. As protein: CASSVGYSSYEQYF.

V gene TRBV11-2 combines with J gene TRBJ2-7; D is ambiguous. CDR1 is SGHAT, CDR2 FQNNGV, per germline. CDR3 length: 13 residues. V was pared by 2 bases and J by 5 bases, with 10 bases between. The CDR3 is CASSLTAFHEQYF. The DNA of the CDR3 is TGTGCCAGCAGCTTAACAGCTTTCCACGAGCAGTACTTC.